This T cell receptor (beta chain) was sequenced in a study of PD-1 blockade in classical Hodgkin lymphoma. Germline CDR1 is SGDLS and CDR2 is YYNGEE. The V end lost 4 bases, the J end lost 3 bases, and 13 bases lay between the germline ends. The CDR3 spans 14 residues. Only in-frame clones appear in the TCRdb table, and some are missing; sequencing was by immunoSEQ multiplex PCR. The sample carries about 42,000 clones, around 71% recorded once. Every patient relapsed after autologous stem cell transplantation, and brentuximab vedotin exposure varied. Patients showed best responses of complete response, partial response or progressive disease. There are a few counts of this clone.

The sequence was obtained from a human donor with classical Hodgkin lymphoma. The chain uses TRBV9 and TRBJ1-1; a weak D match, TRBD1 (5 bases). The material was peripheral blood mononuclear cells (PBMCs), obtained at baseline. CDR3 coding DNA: TGTGCCAGCAGCTCGTCAACAGGCTACACTGAAGCTTTCTTT. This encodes CASSSSTGYTEAFF.